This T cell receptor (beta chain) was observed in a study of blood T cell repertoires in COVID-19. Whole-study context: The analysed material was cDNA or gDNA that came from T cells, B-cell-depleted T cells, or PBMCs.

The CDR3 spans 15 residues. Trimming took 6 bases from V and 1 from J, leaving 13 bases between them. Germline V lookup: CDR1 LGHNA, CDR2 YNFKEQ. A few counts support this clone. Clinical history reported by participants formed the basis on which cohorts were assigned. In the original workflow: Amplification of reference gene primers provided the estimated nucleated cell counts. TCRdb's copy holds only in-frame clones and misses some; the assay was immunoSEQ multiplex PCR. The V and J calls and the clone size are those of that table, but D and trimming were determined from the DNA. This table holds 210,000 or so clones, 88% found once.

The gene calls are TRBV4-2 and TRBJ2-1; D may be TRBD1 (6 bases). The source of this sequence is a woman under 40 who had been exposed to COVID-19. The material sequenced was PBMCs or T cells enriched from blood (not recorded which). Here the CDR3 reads CASRTTQGSYNEQFF. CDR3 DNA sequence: TGTGCCAGCAGAACGACACAGGGATCCTACAATGAGCAGTTCTTC.